These 5 T cell receptor beta chains share one sample of origin, sequenced in a study of OX40 agonist ivuxolimab in advanced cancers. The protocol was immunoSEQ multiplex PCR, while the TCRdb copy is restricted to in-frame clones and leaves out a portion. The sample holds about 64,000 clones; about 89% are singletons and the top ten take approximately 5.2%. Sample: CD4+ or CD8+ T cells sorted from blood, taken in a trial of the OX40 agonist ivuxolimab. Receptor source: an adult with an advanced solid tumor such as melanoma, head and neck, liver or kidney cancer.

The chain couples TRBV18 to TRBJ2-2; unclear D gene. The CDR3 covers 12 residues. Germline values: CDR1 KGHSH, CDR2 LQKENI. The V and J ends lost 0 bases and 5 bases respectively, with 1 base between them. The CDR3 region has the DNA TGTGCCAGCTCACCACCGACCGGGGAGCTGTTTTTT. This gives the protein CASSPPTGELFF.

V and J are TRBV5-1 and TRBJ2-2; a weak D match, TRBD2 (5 bases). The germline gives CDR1 SGHRS, CDR2 YFSETQ. The CDR3 extends over 13 amino acids. The germline V and J ends were trimmed by 4 bases and 1 base, with 5 bases remaining between them. The CDR3 is CASSEGNTGELFF. CDR3 nucleotides: TGCGCCAGCAGCGAGGGGAACACCGGGGAGCTGTTTTTT.

The chain couples TRBV27 to TRBJ2-7, with a weak D call TRBD1 (6 bases). This CDR3 region has 13 residues. V was shortened by 8 bases and J by 2 bases, with 13 bases between the two germline ends. Germline CDR1 is MNHEY and CDR2 is SMNVEV (reference sequence). Here the CDR3 DNA reads TGTGCCAGCTCTAGGACAGAGACCTACGAGCAGTACTTC. Translated: CASSRTETYEQYF.

The CDR3 DNA reads as TGTGCCAGTAGTACAGGGCCCTACACAGATACGCAGTATTTT. The encoded protein is CASSTGPYTDTQYF. The genes are TRBV19 and TRBJ2-3; tentatively, D is TRBD1 (5 bases). Trimming took off 4 bases at V and 2 bases at J, with 10 bases between the two ends. This CDR3 contains 14 residues. From germline, CDR1 is LNHDA and CDR2 SQIVND (reference sequence). Using reference TRBV19 and TRBJ2-3 for the parts outside the CDR3, the full variable domain is DGGITQSPKYLFRKEGQNVTLSCEQNLNHDAMYWYRQDPGQGLRLIYYSQIVNDFQKGDIAEGYSVSREKKESFPLTVTSAQKNPTAFYLCASSTGPYTDTQYFGPGTRLTVL.

The chain is built from TRBV9 and TRBJ1-1; D unclear. The CDR3 totals 15 residues. CDR1 is SGDLS and CDR2 is YYNGEE in the germline V gene. Trimming took 4 bases from V and 1 from J, leaving 14 bases between them. This CDR3 reads CASSPPGRGNTEAFF. The DNA of the CDR3 is TGTGCCAGCAGCCCCCCCGGGCGGGGGAACACTGAAGCTTTCTTT.